These T cell receptor beta chains were read from a single sample in a study of radiotherapy plus CTLA-4 blockade in lung cancer. Sequenced by immunoSEQ multiplex PCR; TCRdb stores in-frame clones only, minus some. The sample lists 85,000 to 120,000 clones, more than 75% occurring once. The sequencing here drew on peripheral blood, taken from a patient treated with radiotherapy plus ipilimumab. These receptors all come from a human donor with non-small cell lung cancer that progressed on radiotherapy plus ipilimumab. Some clones in this sample may be carry-over from other donors' samples. The CDR3 runs from the conserved cysteine through the conserved F or W. Fields, in order: CDR3 length, V gene, clone size, J gene, D gene, CDR3 protein, CDR3 DNA. A D gene is named only where the DNA matches it firmly. A row's size may be missing; if present it is once, few, many or a size class.

>16|TRBV4-1|.|TRBJ2-1|TRBD1
CASSQGAGTGYNEQFF
TGCGCCAGCAGCCAAGGAGCCGGGACAGGGTACAATGAGCAGTTCTTC
>13|TRBV18|.|TRBJ1-1|.
CASLWTGNTEAFF
TGTGCCAGCCTTTGGACGGGGAACACTGAAGCTTTCTTT
>11|TRBV5-6|.|TRBJ1-2|.
CASSTSYGYTF
TGTGCCAGCAGTACCTCCTATGGCTACACCTTC
>13|TRBV6-4|.|TRBJ1-6|.
CASSLNRDSPLHF
TGTGCCAGCAGCTTGAACAGAGATTCACCCCTCCACTTT
>16|TRBV4-3|few|TRBJ1-3|TRBD1
CASSQETGRSSYTIYF
TGCGCCAGCAGCCAAGAGACAGGGCGGTCGAGTTACACCATATATTTT
>15|TRBV5-5|.|TRBJ2-7|TRBD1
CASSRDRSSSYEQYF
TGTGCCAGCAGCCGGGACAGGTCGAGCTCCTACGAGCAGTACTTC
>16|TRBV5-4|.|TRBJ2-2|.
CASSLVGLAVTGELFF
TGTGCCAGCAGCCTGGTAGGGCTAGCTGTCACCGGGGAGCTGTTTTTT
>12|TRBV9|.|TRBJ2-1|.
CASSVGGAEQFF
TGTGCCAGCAGCGTAGGCGGGGCTGAGCAGTTCTTC
>16|TRBV9|once|TRBJ2-3|.
CASSLPGPGGLSTQYF
TGTGCCAGCAGCCTCCCGGGTCCTGGAGGCTTAAGTACGCAGTATTTT
>15|TRBV18|.|TRBJ2-5|.
CASSPRPQYQETQYF
TGTGCCAGCTCTCCACGGCCCCAGTACCAAGAGACCCAGTACTTC
>13|TRBV29-1|.|TRBJ1-2|TRBD1
CSARQGRFYGYTF
TGCAGCGCCAGACAGGGGAGGTTCTATGGCTACACCTTC
>19|TRBV4-3|.|TRBJ2-5|TRBD2
CASSLSRVTSGGEPGTQYF
TGCGCCAGCAGCCTAAGCCGGGTCACTAGCGGGGGGGAACCGGGGACCCAGTACTTC
>11|TRBV5-4|.|TRBJ2-5|.
CASSLSETQYF
TGTGCCAGCAGCTTGTCGGAGACCCAGTACTTC
>18|TRBV5-6|.|TRBJ2-6|.
CASIVGRGSLSGANVLTF
TGTGCCAGCATCGTCGGCCGGGGGAGCCTCTCTGGGGCCAACGTCCTGACTTTC
>14|TRBV7-2|.|TRBJ2-5|.
CASSPGPSQETQYF
TGTGCCAGCAGCCCCGGTCCTAGCCAAGAGACCCAGTACTTC
>16|TRBV18|.|TRBJ1-2|.
CASSKLFTTDGFGYTF
TGTGCCAGCTCCAAACTATTCACCACGGACGGGTTTGGCTACACCTTC
>16|TRBV5-1|.|TRBJ2-3|TRBD2
CASSLAPGLGTDTQYF
TGCGCCAGCAGCTTGGCGCCGGGACTAGGGACAGATACGCAGTATTTT
>14|TRBV2|.|TRBJ2-7|.
CASREGGGTYEQYF
TGTGCCAGCAGGGAGGGCGGGGGCACCTACGAGCAGTACTTC
>16|TRBV4-3|.|TRBJ1-1|.
CASSQEDAPMNTEAFF
TGCGCCAGCAGCCAAGAAGACGCACCGATGAACACTGAAGCTTTCTTT
>15|TRBV5-1|.|TRBJ1-1|TRBD1
CASSWDRAMNTEAFF
TGCGCCAGCAGTTGGGACAGAGCCATGAACACTGAAGCTTTCTTT
>13|TRBV5-4|.|TRBJ1-1|.
CASSSQVAAEAFF
TGTGCCAGCAGCTCACAGGTTGCGGCTGAAGCTTTCTTT
>14|TRBV2|once|TRBJ2-5|TRBD2
CASKRRGGPETQYF
TGTGCCAGCAAGAGGCGGGGGGGACCGGAGACCCAGTACTTC